The sequence of this TCR beta chain was determined in a study of tumor and adjacent non-tumor tissue in lung cancer. Background on the study: The cohort had around eleven adenocarcinoma, a couple of squamous cell and 1 small cell patients.

Study-level points and caveats: In normal lung, the top 100 clones were significantly more dominant than in tumor.

The CDR3 spans 16 residues. CDR1 and CDR2 (germline): MGHRA, YSYEKL. Trimming took off 7 bases at V and 8 bases at J, with 24 bases between the two ends. This sample's RNA came from whole unsorted tissue. More than 3 cm separated this lung sample from the edge of the tumor. This clonotype was observed a few times. The antigen is not known. This may arise from a read error, as a much more abundant clone is one base away. Three rounds of nested PCR, following a modified ARM-PCR protocol, produced the TCRbeta library. TCRdb called the multiplex PCR reads again in MiXCR, with one record for every CDR3 protein. The table has tens of thousands of distinct CDR3 sequences, nearly 70% seen once; the top ten hold roughly 26%.

This clonotype was obtained from a woman aged 45-60 years with non-small cell lung cancer. The sample was distant non-tumor lung tissue. The chain joins TRBV4-1 to TRBJ2-1; maybe TRBD1 (6 bases). CDR3 sequence (DNA): TGCGCCAGCAACCAGTCCGGGACATGGGAAGCGGATGAGCAGTTCTTC. Translation: CASNQSGTWEADEQFF.